This T cell receptor beta chain was retrieved from a study of T cell responses to AZD1222 COVID-19 vaccine. Concerning this clone: Its antigen is currently unknown.

Some clones are missing from TCRdb's copy, which holds only in-frame ones; the method was immunoSEQ multiplex PCR. The profile shows about 100,000 clones, around 89% of them singletons. Overall study findings and caveats: Possibly, clonal diversity was underestimated; donors were largely white British and included more females.

The sequence was obtained from an adult in good health. This specimen was peripheral blood, taken on day 0 of AZD1222 vaccination.

The CDR3 region has the DNA TGTGCCAGCAGCCGGATGGGACAGGGTCAAGAGACCCAGTACTTC. Protein sequence: CASSRMGQGQETQYF. The genes are TRBV3-1 (or the pseudogene TRBV3-2) and TRBJ2-5; 9 bases line up with TRBD1. Germline CDR1 is LGHDT and CDR2 is YNNKEL (reference sequence). J was trimmed by 2 bases and V by 4 bases; bases with no gene match: 5. This CDR3 comprises 15 residues.